The present T cell receptor beta chain was sequenced within a study of vaccination and CD4 T cells after COVID-19. The table lists this clonotype with a few counts. The antigen is undetermined. Regarding time point: late sampling 161 to 241 days after vaccination in a few convalescent patients. The treatment was: roughly 10-day PBMC culture with coronavirus spike peptide pools or control peptides (ViraFEST assay). Cultured CD4+ T-cell DNA underwent Oncomine TCR Beta short-read sequencing. Genomic DNA extraction was carried out from cultured CD4+ T cells. TCRdb fed the PCR reads into MiXCR, producing one record per CDR3 protein. The sample carries about 16,000 distinct CDR3 sequences, 54% recorded once. The CDR3 sequence is 14 residues long. The junction had 2 bases not matched to a gene; V was cut back by 4 bases and J by 2 bases. Germline loops: CDR1 SGHRS, CDR2 YFSETQ.

The sequences come from CD4+ T cells from blood, cultured in vitro, collected about 7 months after SARS-CoV-2 vaccination. The origin of this receptor is a human donor who had recovered from COVID-19. This chain connects TRBV5-1 to TRBJ1-5, with 8 bases fitting TRBD1. The CDR3 coding sequence is TGCGCCAGCAGCATGACAGGGGGCAATCAGCCCCAGCATTTT. As protein: CASSMTGGNQPQHF.